A single sample gave rise to the 10 T cell receptor beta chains below, sequenced in a study of blood T cell repertoires in COVID-19 (TCRdb year 2020). Library method: the immunoSEQ multiplex PCR assay. TCRdb obtained this table from immuneACCESS and retained in-frame rearrangements with V and J assigned. These tables miss some clones; where compared with another copy, unresolved V genes account for less than half of the shortfall, and the remainder is unexplained. A total of approximately 140,000 clones appear in this sample, 84% of them only once. The ten biggest clones cover about 2.3% of the sample. The source material was PBMCs or T cells enriched from blood (not recorded which). All receptors come from a man in his forties with acute COVID-19.

The chain uses TRBV5-4 and TRBJ2-2, with D unclear. The CDR3 has 14 residues. The germline V and J ends were trimmed by 4 bases and 5 bases, with 12 bases remaining between them. Germline assignment: CDR1 SGHNT and CDR2 YYREEE (reference sequence). The CDR3 DNA is TGTGCCAGCAGCCCTGGAGTTAAGACCGGGGAGCTGTTTTTT. Its protein is CASSPGVKTGELFF.

The gene calls are TRBV6-5 and TRBJ1-3; no reliable D call. V was clipped by 7 bases and J by 1 base, with 11 bases between them. The germline V gene has CDR1 MNHEY and CDR2 SVGAGI. This CDR3 contains 14 residues. CDR3 amino acids: CASKPLLSGNTIYF. CDR3 nucleotide sequence: TGTGCCAGCAAGCCGCTTCTGTCTGGAAACACCATATATTTT.

The rearrangement links TRBV5-1 to TRBJ2-7, with TRBD1 as a possible D gene (6 bases). The germline V gene has CDR1 SGHRS and CDR2 YFSETQ. This CDR3 has 14 residues. Trimming shortened V by 0 bases and J by 3 bases, and 10 bases separated the two germline ends. CDR3 in amino acids: CASSLAQGIYEQYF. The CDR3 DNA sequence: TGCGCCAGCAGCTTGGCGCAGGGGATCTACGAGCAGTACTTC.

The genes are TRBV4-1 and TRBJ1-2; D gene unclear. V gave up 1 base and J gave up 2 bases, with 5 bases separating them. The CDR3 covers 13 residues. Germline CDR1 reads MGHRA; CDR2 reads YSYEKL. CDR3 amino acids: CASSQGENYGYTF. CDR3 DNA sequence: TGCGCCAGCAGCCAAGGGGAGAACTATGGCTACACCTTC.

The genes are TRBV5-8 and TRBJ1-1, with 7 positions matching TRBD1. The CDR3 sequence is 15 residues long. In germline, CDR1 is SGHTS, CDR2 YDEGEE. The ends lost 4 bases at V and 1 base at J; junction bases unmatched: 7. The CDR3 reads CASSRPGTENTEAFF. The DNA for the CDR3 is TGTGCCAGCAGCAGACCCGGGACAGAGAACACTGAAGCTTTCTTT.

About this clone itself: The junction and the germline gene differ at one end; a read error may be behind it. The rearrangement joins TRBV13 to TRBJ2-7; a weak D match, TRBD1 (6 bases). This CDR3 region has 15 residues. Germline V gene data show CDR1 as PRHDT and CDR2 as FYEKMQ (reference sequence). This CDR3 reads CASSSFLQGAPEQCF. The CDR3 DNA is TGTGCCAGCAGCTCTTTCTTACAGGGAGCCCCCGAGCAGTGCTTC.

The chain has TRBV11-2 and TRBJ1-4; 7 bases are shared with TRBD1. Germline V gives CDR1 SGHAT, CDR2 FQNNGV. The length of the CDR3 is 17 residues. Trimming at V came to 3 bases and at J to 0 bases, leaving 7 bases not matched to a gene. The CDR3, as DNA: TGTGCCAGCAGCTTCAGGACAGGCTTCGCAACTAATGAAAAACTGTTTTTT. Translated, it gives CASSFRTGFATNEKLFF.

This clone was seen once. Here the CDR3 DNA reads TGTGCCAGCAGTGTAGACACCAACACCGGGGAGCTGTTTTTT. It is translated as CASSVDTNTGELFF. V usage is TRBV2 and J usage is TRBJ2-2; no clear D gene. V was shortened by 4 bases and J by 2 bases, with 8 bases between the two germline ends. Germline lookup yields CDR1 SNHLY and CDR2 FYNNEI. This CDR3 has 14 residues.

V gene TRBV27 combines with J gene TRBJ2-1, with 10 positions matching TRBD1. Germline V gives CDR1 MNHEY, CDR2 SMNVEV (reference sequence). CDR3 length: 14 residues. Losses at the gene ends were 7 bases for V and 7 bases for J; bases not matched to a gene: 7. CDR3 DNA: TGTGCCAGCACCGTGGGACAGGGGTGGAATGAGCAGTTCTTC. Residues: CASTVGQGWNEQFF.

CDR3 loop: CASSPRLAGVNEQYF. Here the CDR3 DNA reads TGTGCCAGCAGCCCCCGACTAGCGGGAGTAAACGAGCAGTACTTC. This sequence joins TRBV7-2 and TRBJ2-7, with 12 bases that match TRBD2. CDR3 length: 15 residues. In germline, CDR1 is SGHTA, CDR2 FQGNSA. V dropped 5 bases and J dropped 5; count of bases not matched to a gene: 7.